Below, 10 T cell receptor beta chains from the same sample are listed, as sequenced in a study of breast tumors, draining lymph nodes, adjacent tissues listed by TCRdb under 2016. The library was obtained by multiplex PCR. Sequencing relied on an Illumina HiSeq 2000. TCRdb reprocessing: public reads trimmed at Q25 with fastp, clones called with MiXCR, in-frame beta chains kept. CDR3 protein sequences are deduplicated, and each keeps its most common genes and DNA. The sample includes tens of thousands of distinct CDR3 sequences, with 57% observed a single time. Approximately 19% of the sample rests with the top ten. The specimen was breast tumor tissue. The receptors derive from a female donor with breast cancer. Some clones in this sample may be carry-over from other donors' samples.

This clonotype was found a few times. The rearrangement uses TRBV9 and TRBJ1-2, with D perhaps matching TRBD1 (6 bases). CDR3 length: 12 amino acids. The ends were cut back, 4 bases at V and 5 bases at J, with 9 bases in the middle. CDR1 is SGDLS and CDR2 is YYNGEE in the germline V gene. Here the CDR3 DNA reads TGTGCCAGCAGCACACAGGGTTATGGCTACACCTTC. It is translated as CASSTQGYGYTF.

This chain links TRBV20-1 with TRBJ1-5; D is ambiguous. Looked up from germline, CDR1 is DFQATT and CDR2 is SNEGSKA (reference sequence). The CDR3 is 11 amino acids. The germline V and J ends were trimmed by 3 bases and 11 bases, with 11 bases remaining between them. For the CDR3, the DNA is TGCAGTGCTAGGGGTACCGAGACCCAGCATTTT. It encodes CSARGTETQHF.

This clonotype was seen repeatedly, ten times or more. This rearrangement joins TRBV9 to TRBJ2-3; TRBD1 matches at 9 bases. The trim removed 2 bases at V and 0 bases at J, leaving 4 bases unmatched. The CDR3 contains 16 residues. Germline lookup yields CDR1 SGDLS and CDR2 YYNGEE. The CDR3 protein is CASSVTGTGSTDTQYF. In nucleotides, the CDR3 is TGTGCCAGCAGCGTTACCGGGACAGGGAGCACAGATACGCAGTATTTT.

The chain carries TRBV7-8 and TRBJ2-1; D is perhaps TRBD1 or TRBD2 (5 bases each). CDR1 is SGHVS and CDR2 is FQNEAQ in the germline V gene. With 5 bases removed from V and 3 bases from J, the gap between germline ends came to 17 bases. The CDR3 sequence is 16 residues long. The CDR3 DNA sequence: TGTGCCAGCAGCCACCAACGGGGCTCCGGCTACAATGAGCAGTTCTTC. Encoded protein: CASSHQRGSGYNEQFF. Looking up the rest from reference TRBV7-8 and TRBJ2-1 gives the full variable domain: GAGVSQSPRYKVAKRGQDVALRCDPISGHVSLFWYQQALGQGPEFLTYFQNEAQLDKSGLPSDRFFAERPEGSVSTLKIQRTQQEDSAVYLCASSHQRGSGYNEQFFGPGTRLTVL.

Many counts were recorded for this clonotype. The chain recombines TRBV5-1 with TRBJ1-4; TRBD1 might be the D (6 bases). Deletions cut 0 bases from V and 8 bases from J, with 17 bases between. Germline CDR1 reads SGHRS; CDR2 reads YFSETQ. The CDR3 runs to 16 residues. The CDR3 here is CASSLEAGRRGEKLFF. Here the CDR3 DNA reads TGCGCCAGCAGCTTGGAGGCTGGGCGGAGGGGGGAAAAACTGTTTTTT.

This sequence joins TRBV20-1 and TRBJ1-4, with TRBD1 matching over 9 bases. CDR3 size: 12 residues. Germline lookup yields CDR1 DFQATT and CDR2 SNEGSKA (reference sequence). The DNA of the CDR3 is TGCAGGCCCGGGACAGGGCTGGAAAAACTGTTTTTT. Its translation is CRPGTGLEKLFF.

The J gene is TRBJ2-7, the V gene TRBV6-6, with TRBD2 matching over 11 bases. CDR3 length: 15 amino acids. V lost 9 bases, J lost 6 bases, and 13 bases stayed unmatched. Germline V gene sequence: CDR1 MNHNY, CDR2 SVGAGI (reference sequence). The CDR3 sequence: CASSLGSGRDPEQYF. The CDR3 DNA follows: TGTGCCAGTTCCCTGGGTAGCGGGAGGGATCCCGAGCAGTACTTC.

Comment on this clonotype: Germline and junction disagree at one end, which may indicate a read error. The CDR3 DNA sequence: TGTGCCACCAGCAGAGATTATACGGGGCTCCCAGGCTTC. The encoded protein is CATSRDYTGLPGF. The chain joins TRBV15 to TRBJ2-7; either TRBD1 or TRBD2 may fit D (5 bases each). Germline CDR1 reads LNHNV; CDR2 reads YYDKDF (reference sequence). This CDR3 is 13 amino acids long.

A single count supports this clonotype. CDR3 sequence reads: CASSQGAGGEQYF. The CDR3 region has the DNA TGCGCCAGCAGCCAAGGGGCGGGGGGCGAGCAGTACTTC. The chain recombines TRBV4-3 with TRBJ2-7; 8 bases map to TRBD2. The trim removed 1 base at V and 6 bases at J, leaving 2 bases unmatched. CDR1 and CDR2 (germline): LGHNA, YSLEER. CDR3 length equals 13 residues.

The chain employs TRBV6-1 and TRBJ2-4, with 7 positions matching TRBD2. The V gene end was trimmed by 5 bases and the J gene end by 0 bases; junction bases not matched to a gene: 10. CDR3 size: 17 residues. Germline CDR1 and CDR2: MNHNS and SASEGT. CDR3 residues: CASSHRGGSGAKNIQYF. The CDR3 DNA sequence: TGTGCCAGCAGTCACCGAGGCGGGAGCGGAGCCAAAAACATTCAGTACTTC.